This T cell receptor beta chain was documented in a study of control samples from healthy donors and cancer patients. Assay used: immunoSEQ multiplex PCR; TCRdb lists only in-frame clones, some missing. This table holds some 110,000 clones, 75% to 90% found once. This clone has a handful of counts. The sample taken for sequencing was PBMCs. This clonotype originated in a woman in her forties or fifties with colorectal cancer.

CDR3 nucleotides: TGTGCCAGCAGACCGAACACCGGGGAGCTGTTTTTT. This translates into CASRPNTGELFF. The rearrangement joins TRBV12-3 or TRBV12-4 to TRBJ2-2; unclear D gene. V was pared by 6 bases and J by 0 bases, with 2 bases between. This CDR3 is 12 amino acids long.